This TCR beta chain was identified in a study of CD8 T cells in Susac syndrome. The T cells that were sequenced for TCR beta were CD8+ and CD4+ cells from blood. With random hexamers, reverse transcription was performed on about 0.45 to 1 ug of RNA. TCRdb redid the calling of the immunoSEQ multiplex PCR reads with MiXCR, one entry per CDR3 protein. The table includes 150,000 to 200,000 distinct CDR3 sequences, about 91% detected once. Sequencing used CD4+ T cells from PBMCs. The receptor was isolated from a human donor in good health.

CDR3 sequence reads: CASEGQSYGYTF. As DNA, the CDR3 is TGTGCCAGCGAAGGCCAGTCCTATGGCTACACCTTC. The chain joins TRBV6-6 to TRBJ1-2; no firm D call. CDR1 and CDR2 (germline): MNHNY, SVGAGI (reference sequence). The CDR3 runs to 12 residues. Deletions cut 8 bases from V and 4 bases from J, with 11 bases between.